This T cell receptor (beta chain) was recovered during a study of OX40 agonist ivuxolimab in advanced cancers. Study-wide context: Two patients with cutaneous melanoma and one with hepatocellular carcinoma, three in total, showed partial responses. Study-wide findings and caveats: Clonal expansion from baseline to week 6 occurred in both CD4+ and CD8+ T cells. Partly responding patients at 0.1-3.0 mg/kg showed some of the smallest clonal expansion.

The V and J ends lost 3 bases and 1 base respectively, with 6 bases between them. There are 13 residues in the CDR3. Germline V gene lookup returns CDR1 SGHAT and CDR2 FQDESV (reference sequence). The repertoire was sequenced with immunoSEQ multiplex PCR; TCRdb's copy has only in-frame clones and lacks some. The table includes some 98,000 clones, about 92% detected once. On this clone itself: Its antigen is unidentified.

J is TRBJ1-1 and V is TRBV11-1; D not certain. This TCR derives from an adult with an advanced solid tumor such as melanoma, head and neck, liver or kidney cancer. Sequencing was performed on CD4+ or CD8+ T cells sorted from blood, taken in a trial of the OX40 agonist ivuxolimab. The CDR3 DNA reads as TGTGCCAGCAGCTTTGAACCGAACACTGAAGCTTTCTTT. This sequence encodes CASSFEPNTEAFF.